The sequence of this T cell receptor beta chain was determined in a study of shared clonotypes between healthy human individuals. The CDR3 is 14 amino acids. TCRdb keeps only in-frame clones here, not all; method: immunoSEQ multiplex PCR. The table lists under 1 million clones, just over 95% of them singletons. Naive-designated CD8 cells lacked CD45RO, were positively enriched for CCR7, and omitted terminally differentiated effector memory CD45RA+ cells. This receptor was obtained from a man between 25 and 39 years old in good health. The sequenced sample consisted of naive CD8+ T cells sorted from blood. The rearrangement uses TRBV21-1 and TRBJ1-1; the table's D call TRBD1 went unverified against the DNA. TRBV21-1 is labeled a pseudogene. CDR3: CASKRPQGPTEAFF. In DNA form, the CDR3 reads TGTGCCAGCAAGAGACCACAGGGGCCCACTGAAGCTTTCTTT.